The subject of this entry is one TCR beta chain. The antigen remains unidentified. This sample was included in a study of T cell repertoires in cytomegalovirus infection. As for the study in general: It can be stated that public TCR beta signatures indicated CMV infection as well as a matching HLA type. Study-level findings and limits: Carriers of CMV and the relevant HLA type were discriminated by public TCR beta frequency.

Using its own MiXCR run on the reads, TCRdb lists one record per CDR3 protein. The repertoire includes about 180,000 distinct CDR3 sequences, around 14% of them detected once, and roughly 27% sits in the top ten. The CDR3 runs 12 residues. Germline V gene sequence: CDR1 MNHNY, CDR2 SVGAGI (reference sequence). Trimming pared 6 bases from V and 7 bases from J, leaving 13 bases between. The chain employs TRBV6-6 and TRBJ2-7; D is perhaps TRBD1 (6 bases). The origin of this receptor is a human donor in good health (CMV status not recorded). Some clones in this sample may be carry-over from other donors' samples. Sequenced sample: PBMCs. DNA for the CDR3: TGTGCCAGCAGCCTGAAGGGGGAAGAGCAGTACTTC. Translating gives CASSLKGEEQYF.